This T cell receptor beta chain is drawn from a study of blood T cell repertoires in COVID-19. V trimming: 4 bases; J trimming: 2 bases; junction bases outside the gene matches: 8. Germline V CDR1 and CDR2: SGHDT, YYEEEE. This CDR3 has 16 residues. Sequencing was performed with immunoSEQ multiplex PCR; in TCRdb, only in-frame clones are kept and a portion is missing. The sample gives approximately 150,000 clones, 87% of which show up once; roughly 1.4% is in the top ten. Sequencing was performed on peripheral blood. This sequence originates from a woman in her fifties or sixties with acute or convalescent COVID-19. This rearrangement joins TRBV5-6 to TRBJ2-7; TRBD1 agrees at 11 bases. CDR3 residues: CASSPGTGGYPYEQYF. In DNA form, the CDR3 reads TGTGCCAGCAGCCCCGGGACAGGGGGTTATCCCTACGAGCAGTACTTC. The full variable domain, with the rest looked up from reference TRBV5-6 and TRBJ2-7, is DAGVTQSPTHLIKTRGQQVTLRCSPKSGHDTVSWYQQALGQGPQFIFQYYEEEERQRGNFPDRFSGHQFPNYSSELNVNALLLGDSALYLCASSPGTGGYPYEQYFGPGTRLTVT.